This T cell receptor beta chain emerged from a study of CD8+CD57+ T cells in acquired aplastic anemia. Study as a whole: Sorted cells (CD4+ and CD8+) yielded DNA amounts that averaged approximately 3 ug.

Patients sequenced had flow cytometry evidence of CD8+CD57+ cell expansion. Patients were treatment-naive when blood was sampled. Study outcomes and limitations: Comparison of patients with controls identified 25 to 30 shared CD8+ CDR3 sequences.

Germline-derived CDR1 and CDR2 are SEHNR and FQNEAQ (reference sequence). The CDR3 is 12 residues long, counting both termini. The template for TCR beta VDJ and CDR3 sequence profiling was genomic DNA. TCRdb itself ran the reads through MiXCR, one entry per CDR3 protein. The top ten clones hold 40% to 55% of a sample with more than 250,000 distinct CDR3 sequences, approximately 82% of them seen once. To note about this clonotype: No antigen is known for it. Because the CDR3 is missing its conserved closing phenylalanine or tryptophan, this is likely a read error. No DNA is shown, since the ends of the CDR3 on it are uncertain; the CDR3 is the one TCRdb lists.

This chain uses TRBV7-9 with TRBJ2-4; TRBD2 is taken as the D call from the table, unchecked against the DNA. The sequencing sample was made of sorted CD4+, CD8+, or CD8+CD57+ T cells (not recorded which) from PBMCs. This TCR was recovered from a human donor with aplastic anemia. CDR3 in amino acids: CASSRAGNIGWV.